The rows below give T cell receptor beta chains drawn from one sample of a study of beta chain features in type 1 diabetes. Some clones are missing from TCRdb's copy, which holds only in-frame ones; the method was immunoSEQ multiplex PCR. The repertoire holds 150,000 to 160,000 clones, with more than 9.5% as singletons. Sequences were obtained from central memory CD4+ T cells from blood. Source of these receptors: a man between 18 and 35 years old in good health. CDR3s include the opening cysteine and the closing phenylalanine or tryptophan. The D gene is left open where the match is weak. The size field is filled for only some rows; it gives once, few, many or a size class.

D: -; J: TRBJ1-2; size: few; V: TRBV6-5; CDR3: CASSRSIQGYYGYTF; DNA: TGTGCCAGCAGTCGATCTATTCAGGGATACTATGGCTACACCTTC
D: TRBD2; J: TRBJ2-3; size: -; V: TRBV28; CDR3: CASSSRLADSTDTQYF; DNA: TGTGCCAGCAGTTCCCGACTAGCAGATAGCACAGATACGCAGTATTTT
D: TRBD1; J: TRBJ2-3; size: few; V: TRBV28; CDR3: CASKGQGWRTDTQYF; DNA: TGTGCCAGCAAGGGACAGGGCTGGAGAACAGATACGCAGTATTTT
D: TRBD1; J: TRBJ2-5; size: -; V: TRBV7-8; CDR3: CASRHIPPGQGQETQYF; DNA: TGTGCCAGCAGGCACATACCCCCGGGACAGGGGCAAGAGACCCAGTACTTC
D: -; J: TRBJ2-3; size: many; V: TRBV9; CDR3: CASKAGVLGTDTQYF; DNA: TGTGCCAGCAAGGCAGGGGTTTTAGGTACAGATACGCAGTATTTT
D: -; J: TRBJ2-6; size: -; V: TRBV11-2; CDR3: CASSLDLGGANVLTF; DNA: TGTGCCAGCAGCTTAGATCTGGGTGGGGCCAACGTCCTGACTTTC
D: -; J: TRBJ2-3; size: -; V: TRBV6-6; CDR3: CASSGLERQDTQYF; DNA: TGTGCCAGCAGTGGGCTAGAAAGACAAGATACGCAGTATTTT
D: TRBD1; J: TRBJ1-5; size: -; V: TRBV19; CDR3: CASMGQTLTNNQPQHF; DNA: TGTGCCAGTATGGGACAGACTCTGACAAACAATCAGCCCCAGCATTTT
D: -; J: TRBJ2-5; size: many; V: TRBV7-9; CDR3: CASSFTGGETQYF; DNA: TGTGCCAGCAGCTTCACAGGCGGGGAGACCCAGTACTTC
D: -; J: TRBJ2-5; size: -; V: TRBV14; CDR3: CASSQALQETQYF; DNA: TGTGCCAGCAGCCAAGCCCTCCAAGAGACCCAGTACTTC
D: -; J: TRBJ2-3; size: few; V: TRBV11-3; CDR3: CASSFHQADTQYF; DNA: TGTGCCAGCAGCTTCCATCAGGCAGATACGCAGTATTTT
D: TRBD1; J: TRBJ1-2; size: few; V: TRBV28; CDR3: CASSVLGQGLVGGYTF; DNA: TGTGCCAGCAGTGTTTTAGGACAGGGCTTAGTAGGAGGCTACACCTTC
D: -; J: TRBJ1-2; size: few; V: TRBV23-1; CDR3: CASSHSQLDGYTF; DNA: TGCGCCAGCAGTCACAGTCAGTTAGATGGCTACACCTTC
D: -; J: TRBJ2-1; size: few; V: TRBV4-2; CDR3: CASSQNGGGRTYNEQFF; DNA: TGTGCCAGCAGCCAAAACGGCGGGGGCCGTACCTACAATGAGCAGTTCTTC
D: -; J: TRBJ2-5; size: few; V: TRBV9; CDR3: CASSVGSGGTQYF; DNA: TGTGCCAGCAGCGTAGGCAGTGGAGGGACCCAGTACTTC
D: TRBD1; J: TRBJ2-3; size: -; V: TRBV28; CDR3: CASSWPQAGTGDPDTQYF; DNA: TGTGCCAGCAGTTGGCCCCAGGCCGGGACAGGGGATCCAGATACGCAGTATTTT
D: TRBD1; J: TRBJ1-1; size: few; V: TRBV29-1; CDR3: CSVPNRGNTEAFF; DNA: TGCAGCGTTCCTAACAGGGGGAACACTGAAGCTTTCTTT
D: -; J: TRBJ2-7; size: few; V: TRBV7-7; CDR3: CASSLGFPPYEQYF; DNA: TGTGCTAGCAGCTTAGGCTTTCCCCCTTACGAGCAGTACTTC
D: TRBD1; J: TRBJ1-1; size: -; V: TRBV30; CDR3: CAWSVRDRGYFNTEAFF; DNA: TGTGCCTGGAGTGTACGGGACAGGGGGTATTTCAACACTGAAGCTTTCTTT
D: TRBD1; J: TRBJ2-3; size: few; V: TRBV4-3; CDR3: CASSQAQGVTDTQYF; DNA: TGCGCCAGCAGCCAAGCACAGGGGGTGACAGATACGCAGTATTTT
D: TRBD2; J: TRBJ2-5; size: few; V: TRBV29-1; CDR3: CSVTTSGSSRGETQYF; DNA: TGCAGCGTTACGACTAGCGGGTCTAGTCGGGGGGAGACCCAGTACTTC
D: -; J: TRBJ1-5; size: -; V: TRBV11-2; CDR3: CASSFHGDQPQHF; DNA: TGTGCCAGCAGCTTCCATGGGGATCAGCCCCAGCATTTT
D: -; J: TRBJ2-7; size: few; V: TRBV28; CDR3: CASTPRVPPYEQYF; DNA: TGTGCCAGCACCCCGAGGGTGCCCCCGTACGAGCAGTACTTC
D: TRBD1; J: TRBJ2-5; size: few; V: TRBV7-9; CDR3: CASSLRGTGQETQYF; DNA: TGTGCCAGCAGCTTAAGGGGGACAGGCCAAGAGACCCAGTACTTC
D: -; J: TRBJ2-5; size: once; V: TRBV4-3; CDR3: CASSQTGLAFETQYF; DNA: TGCGCCAGCAGCCAGACGGGACTCGCATTTGAGACCCAGTACTTC
D: TRBD1; J: TRBJ2-7; size: many; V: TRBV28; CDR3: CASTADRGNHEQYF; DNA: TGTGCCAGCACCGCGGACAGGGGGAACCACGAGCAGTACTTC
D: TRBD1; J: TRBJ1-2; size: few; V: TRBV6-6; CDR3: CASSYSEGQGSTF; DNA: TGTGCCAGCAGTTACTCGGAGGGACAGGGTAGCACCTTC
D: TRBD1; J: TRBJ1-2; size: -; V: TRBV7-2; CDR3: CASSPRDRGLTF; DNA: TGTGCCAGCAGCCCGCGGGACAGGGGCCTCACCTTC
D: -; J: TRBJ2-3; size: -; V: TRBV15; CDR3: CATSRERQPDTQYF; DNA: TGTGCCACCAGCAGAGAGAGGCAACCAGATACGCAGTATTTT
D: -; J: TRBJ2-2; size: -; V: TRBV9; CDR3: CASSPPSGGQWSTGELFF; DNA: TGTGCCAGCAGCCCACCGAGCGGAGGCCAGTGGAGCACCGGGGAGCTGTTTTTT
D: -; J: TRBJ1-5; size: few; V: TRBV30; CDR3: CAWSPRGIGQPQHF; DNA: TGTGCCTGGAGCCCGAGGGGGATCGGACAGCCCCAGCATTTT
D: -; J: TRBJ1-5; size: few; V: TRBV15; CDR3: CATSRGLGNQPQHF; DNA: TGTGCCACCAGCAGGGGACTGGGCAATCAGCCCCAGCATTTT
D: -; J: TRBJ2-5; size: few; V: TRBV7-2; CDR3: CASSPRTETQYF; DNA: TGTGCCAGCAGCCCCAGGACGGAGACCCAGTACTTC
D: -; J: TRBJ1-6; size: -; V: TRBV5-1; CDR3: CASSAKTGYNSPLHF; DNA: TGCGCCAGCAGCGCAAAGACGGGCTATAATTCACCCCTCCACTTT
D: -; J: TRBJ1-5; size: few; V: TRBV5-6; CDR3: CASSLGGGNQPQHF; DNA: TGTGCCAGCAGCTTGGGAGGGGGCAATCAGCCCCAGCATTTT
D: TRBD1; J: TRBJ2-2; size: few; V: TRBV10-3; CDR3: CAIRMTGVNTGELFF; DNA: TGTGCCATCAGGATGACAGGGGTTAACACCGGGGAGCTGTTTTTT
D: TRBD1; J: TRBJ2-1; size: few; V: TRBV13; CDR3: CASSSRGQGARNEQFF; DNA: TGTGCCAGCAGCTCACGAGGACAGGGGGCGCGGAATGAGCAGTTCTTC
D: -; J: TRBJ1-6; size: few; V: TRBV9; CDR3: CASSPSLSYGSPLHF; DNA: TGTGCCAGCAGCCCCAGCTTGTCCTATGGTTCACCCCTCCACTTT
D: -; J: TRBJ2-3; size: -; V: TRBV7-2; CDR3: CASSRVTDTQYF; DNA: TGTGCCAGCAGCCGGGTCACAGATACGCAGTATTTT
D: -; J: TRBJ2-3; size: -; V: TRBV5-1; CDR3: CASSLGGFTGDTQYF; DNA: TGCGCCAGCAGCTTAGGCGGATTCACCGGTGATACGCAGTATTTT
D: -; J: TRBJ2-5; size: -; V: TRBV15; CDR3: CATSRGRTTERETQYF; DNA: TGTGCCACCAGCAGAGGTAGAACCACAGAGAGAGAGACCCAGTACTTC
D: -; J: TRBJ1-5; size: -; V: TRBV15; CDR3: CATSRPTGTPGQPQHF; DNA: TGTGCCACCAGCAGGCCGACCGGGACCCCGGGTCAGCCCCAGCATTTT
D: TRBD1; J: TRBJ1-2; size: -; V: TRBV27; CDR3: CASSPSGQGGGYTF; DNA: TGTGCCAGCAGTCCTTCGGGACAGGGAGGAGGCTACACCTTC
D: -; J: TRBJ2-5; size: few; V: TRBV30; CDR3: CAWIMAGTRQYF; DNA: TGTGCCTGGATCATGGCGGGTACCCGGCAGTACTTC
D: TRBD1; J: TRBJ2-7; size: -; V: TRBV7-4; CDR3: CASSLTPTGGIYEQYF; DNA: TGTGCCAGCAGCTTAACCCCGACAGGGGGAATCTACGAGCAGTACTTC
D: TRBD1; J: TRBJ1-2; size: few; V: TRBV30; CDR3: CAWSVQGGVYGYTF; DNA: TGTGCCTGGAGTGTACAGGGGGGAGTCTATGGCTACACCTTC